This entry lists 4 T cell receptor beta chains sequenced from one sample in a study of CD8+CD57+ T cells in acquired aplastic anemia. According to the study, genomic DNA was the template for TCR beta VDJ and CDR3 profiling. TCRdb fed the reads into MiXCR, producing one record per CDR3 protein. The sample consists of 400,000 to 450,000 distinct CDR3 sequences, under 80% of them appearing once. Sequencing was carried out using sorted CD4+, CD8+, or CD8+CD57+ T cells (not recorded which) from PBMCs. The receptors shown here come from a human donor in good health, serving as a control.

This clonotype was detected only once. The CDR3 does not end in the conserved phenylalanine or tryptophan, so this is likely a read error. No DNA is shown, since the ends of the CDR3 on it are uncertain; the CDR3 is the one TCRdb lists. The chain has TRBV7-6 and TRBJ1-2. The CDR3 is 13 residues long, counting both termini. Germline CDR1 is SGHVS and CDR2 is FNYEAQ. The CDR3 spells CASSSLGGEQYFG.

The V and J genes are TRBV7-8 and TRBJ2-1; TRBD1 matches 7 bases. Unmatched junction bases numbered 12, after V lost 5 bases and J lost 8 bases. Germline V lookup: CDR1 SGHVS, CDR2 FQNEAQ. The CDR3 contains 15 residues. The CDR3 sequence is CASSETGTEYDEQFF. CDR3 in DNA: TGTGCCAGCAGCGAGACGGGGACAGAATACGATGAGCAGTTCTTC.

The CDR3 sequence: CASSNQSLTGASGGELFF. CDR3 coding DNA: TGTGCCAGCAGCAACCAATCTCTGACAGGGGCCTCTGGCGGGGAGCTGTTTTTT. The chain recombines TRBV9 with TRBJ2-2; TRBD1 matches at 8 bases. Per germline, CDR1 SGDLS and CDR2 YYNGEE. This CDR3 is 18 amino acids long. V gave up 4 bases and J gave up 7 bases; unmatched junction bases: 18.

The chain employs TRBV5-1 and TRBJ2-1; TRBD2 matches at 10 bases. J lost 15 bases, V lost 4 bases, and 10 bases had no gene match. The CDR3 loop spans 13 amino acids. Germline lookup yields CDR1 SGHRS and CDR2 YFSETQ. The chain's CDR3 is CASSPLAGRMWFF. The CDR3 DNA reads TGCGCCAGCAGCCCACTAGCGGGACGGATGTGGTTCTTC.